The 6 T cell receptor beta chains below were found in one sample sequenced in a study of blood T cell repertoires in COVID-19. Generated by immunoSEQ multiplex PCR, the TCRdb table keeps only in-frame clones and is missing some. The repertoire holds approximately 60,000 clones, with over 75% as singletons. What was sequenced was peripheral blood. The receptors were sampled from a man aged 45-60 years with active COVID-19.

The J gene is TRBJ2-3, the V gene TRBV5-1; 12 bases line up with TRBD2. Looked up from germline, CDR1 is SGHRS and CDR2 is YFSETQ. This CDR3 has 16 amino acids. Trimming cost V 5 bases and J 3 bases; bases outside gene matches: 7. CDR3 amino acids: CASSEGLAGSTDTQYF. CDR3 in DNA: TGCGCCAGCAGTGAAGGACTAGCGGGGAGTACAGATACGCAGTATTTT.

The V gene is TRBV7-7, the J gene TRBJ2-1, with TRBD2 as a possible D gene (6 bases). Germline V gives CDR1 SSHAT, CDR2 FNYEAQ (reference sequence). V was trimmed by 1 base and J by 5 bases, leaving 9 bases between them. This CDR3 has 14 residues. CDR3 sequence reads: CASSLEGGDNEQFF. The DNA for the CDR3 is TGTGCCAGCAGCTTAGAGGGAGGCGACAATGAGCAGTTCTTC. Variable domain in full (rest from reference TRBV7-7 and TRBJ2-1): GAGVSQSPRYKVTKRGQDVTLRCDPISSHATLYWYQQALGQGPEFLTYFNYEAQPDKSGLPSDRFSAERPEGSISTLTIQRTEQRDSAMYRCASSLEGGDNEQFFGPGTRLTVL.

This clone was seen a single time. This chain links TRBV4-1 with TRBJ2-2; 7 bases align to TRBD2. Germline values: CDR1 MGHRA, CDR2 YSYEKL. With V trimmed by 4 bases and J by 3 bases, 5 bases remained unmatched. This CDR3 contains 15 residues. CDR3 DNA sequence: TGCGCCAGCAGCCCCGGGGGGAGTTACACCGGGGAGCTGTTTTTT. Its translation is CASSPGGSYTGELFF.

This clone appeared once. The chain uses TRBV5-1 and TRBJ1-1; TRBD1 might be the D (6 bases). The CDR3 is made up of 13 amino acids. Germline assignment: CDR1 SGHRS and CDR2 YFSETQ. Trimming pared 4 bases from V and 4 bases from J, leaving 11 bases between. In DNA, the CDR3 is TGCGCCAGCAGCGGGGGCTTAGGCACTGAAGCTTTCTTT. Its translation: CASSGGLGTEAFF.

This chain connects TRBV19 to TRBJ2-2, with 7 nucleotides matching TRBD1. V was pared by 1 base and J by 6 bases, with 5 bases of the junction left unmatched. From germline, CDR1 is LNHDA and CDR2 SQIVND (reference sequence). This CDR3 is 15 amino acids long. The CDR3 region is CASSIGRQGAGELFF. The CDR3 bases are TGTGCCAGTAGTATAGGACGGCAGGGGGCCGGGGAGCTGTTTTTT.

J is TRBJ1-2 and V is TRBV28, with D unresolved. Between the trimmed V and J ends, which lost 5 bases and 9 bases, there was a span of 16 bases. CDR3 size: 13 residues. Germline-derived CDR1 and CDR2 are MDHEN and SYDVKM. The CDR3 loop reads CASSPPGRLRYTF. CDR3 DNA: TGTGCCAGCAGTCCCCCGGGTCGACTTCGCTACACCTTC.